Following are 15 T cell receptor beta chains from one sample sequenced in a study of graft-versus-host responses after intestinal transplantation. Their specific antigens are unknown. Measured with immunoSEQ multiplex PCR; TCRdb has only the in-frame clones, and not every one. This table has over 100,000 clones, roughly 96% appearing once. Material: unstimulated CD8+ T cells sorted from spleen or lymph node cells, obtained before intestinal transplant. These receptors were obtained from a human donor who received an intestinal transplant.

This chain uses TRBV9 with TRBJ2-7, with 12 bases matching TRBD1. The germline V gene has CDR1 SGDLS and CDR2 YYNGEE. Unmatched junction bases numbered 5, after V lost 4 bases and J lost 3 bases. The CDR3 has 15 amino acids. The CDR3 DNA is TGTGCCAGCAGCCCCGGGACAGGGGGCAGCTACGAGCAGTACTTC. This codes for CASSPGTGGSYEQYF.

The chain is built from TRBV11-2 and TRBJ2-7; the D gene is possibly TRBD1 (5 bases). With 0 bases removed from V and 0 bases from J, the gap between germline ends came to 9 bases. The germline CDR1 and CDR2 sequences are SGHAT and FQNNGV. The CDR3 has 15 residues. CDR3 sequence (DNA): TGTGCCAGCAGCTTAGAACAGGTATCCTCCTACGAGCAGTACTTC. It codes for CASSLEQVSSYEQYF.

A word on this clone: This sample also contains other DNA sequences that code for the same CDR3. The chain combines TRBV27 with TRBJ1-1; TRBD1 matches at 7 bases. Germline V lookup: CDR1 MNHEY, CDR2 SMNVEV (reference sequence). V dropped 6 bases and J dropped 2; count of bases not matched to a gene: 3. This CDR3 is 13 amino acids long. CDR3 bases: TGTGCCAGCAGCTGGACAGGAAACACTGAAGCTTTCTTT. It specifies CASSWTGNTEAFF.

V and J are TRBV7-8 and TRBJ1-4; D unresolved. With 3 bases removed from V and 4 bases from J, the gap between germline ends came to 6 bases. Germline CDR1 and CDR2: SGHVS and FQNEAQ. This CDR3 contains 13 residues. DNA of the CDR3: TGTGCCAGCAGCTTCTGGGGTAATGAAAAACTGTTTTTT. It translates to CASSFWGNEKLFF. Together with reference TRBV7-8 and TRBJ1-4, the CDR3 gives the full variable domain: GAGVSQSPRYKVAKRGQDVALRCDPISGHVSLFWYQQALGQGPEFLTYFQNEAQLDKSGLPSDRFFAERPEGSVSTLKIQRTQQEDSAVYLCASSFWGNEKLFFGSGTQLSVL.

J is TRBJ2-1 and V is TRBV4-1; D is uncertain. Germline V CDR1 and CDR2: MGHRA, YSYEKL. V lost 0 bases and J 5 bases, leaving 14 bases between the germline ends. The CDR3 has 16 amino acids. Here the CDR3 DNA reads TGCGCCAGCAGCCAAGATCCCGGAAGGAAGGACAATGAGCAGTTCTTC. This translates into CASSQDPGRKDNEQFF.

This chain connects TRBV2 to TRBJ1-6, with 7 positions matching TRBD1. Germline-derived CDR1 and CDR2 are SNHLY and FYNNEI. CDR3 length: 12 amino acids. J lost 10 bases, V lost 8 bases, and 5 bases had no gene match. In DNA, the CDR3 is TGTGCCAGCCGACAGGGCCGGTCACCCCTCCACTTT. Translation: CASRQGRSPLHF.

The chain combines TRBV10-2 with TRBJ1-1; 7 bases map to TRBD1. This CDR3 spans 14 amino acids. Germline assignment: CDR1 WSHSY and CDR2 SAAADI. V lost 2 bases and J lost 6; bases outside the gene matches: 6. CDR3 bases: TGCGCCAGCAGTGAGCCCGCGACAGGGCCTGAAGCTTTCTTT. This sequence encodes CASSEPATGPEAFF.

This chain uses TRBV13 with TRBJ2-1; D is possibly TRBD2 (6 bases). Germline-derived CDR1 and CDR2 are PRHDT and FYEKMQ (reference sequence). The ends were cut back, 0 bases at V and 2 bases at J, with 17 bases in the middle. This CDR3 region has 18 residues. The CDR3 spells CASSLGSPAAGTYNEQFF. The CDR3 nucleotides read TGTGCCAGCAGCTTAGGGTCCCCCGCAGCGGGTACCTACAATGAGCAGTTCTTC.

This chain links TRBV4-1 with TRBJ2-7; no definite D call. The CDR3 runs 14 residues. V lost 8 bases to trimming and J lost 3 bases, with 17 bases between them. Germline V gene data show CDR1 as MGHRA and CDR2 as YSYEKL. This CDR3 reads CASSDPGIIYEQYF. In DNA, the CDR3 is TGCGCCAGCTCCGATCCGGGCATTATCTACGAGCAGTACTTC.

The chain links TRBV4-1 to TRBJ2-5, with 12 bases that match TRBD1. The CDR3 runs to 17 residues. V lost 5 bases to trimming and J lost 1 base; unmatched junction nucleotides: 8. The germline gives CDR1 MGHRA, CDR2 YSYEKL. The CDR3 here is CASSRRGTGGFQETQYF. The CDR3 DNA reads TGCGCCAGCAGCAGACGGGGGACAGGGGGCTTCCAAGAGACCCAGTACTTC.

V is TRBV10-1 and J is TRBJ2-5, with 9 bases aligning to TRBD2. Per germline, CDR1 WNHNN and CDR2 SYGVQD (reference sequence). The CDR3 contains 14 residues. The ends lost 2 bases at V and 5 bases at J; junction bases unmatched: 3. The CDR3 protein is CASSEGTSRETQYF. The DNA for the CDR3 is TGCGCCAGCAGTGAGGGGACTAGCAGGGAGACCCAGTACTTC.

This clone was picked up one time. The gene calls are TRBV28 and TRBJ1-2; 11 bases map to TRBD1. Trimming took 6 bases from V and 8 from J; bases not matched to a gene: 8. The CDR3 loop spans 14 amino acids. The germline CDR1 and CDR2 sequences are MDHEN and SYDVKM. The CDR3 loop is CASREDRGRRGYTF. CDR3 nucleotide sequence: TGTGCCAGCAGGGAGGACAGGGGGCGGAGAGGCTACACCTTC.

As to this clone: The junction departs from the called germline gene at one end, perhaps through a read error. The V call is TRBV19, the J call TRBJ2-7; the match to TRBD2 covers 7 bases. Germline V gene lookup returns CDR1 LNHDA and CDR2 SQIVND (reference sequence). CDR3 length: 12 residues. The DNA of the CDR3 is TGTGCCAGTAGTATTAGGGAGCGGGACCCAACCTTC. Residues: CASSIRERDPTF.

The chain joins TRBV12-5 to TRBJ2-3; 8 nucleotides agree with TRBD2. There are 13 residues in the CDR3. In germline, CDR1 is LGHNT, CDR2 FRNRAP. V trimming: 6 bases; J trimming: 14 bases; junction bases outside the gene matches: 13. DNA of the CDR3: TGTGCTAGTGGATGGCGGGAGGATGGGGAAAGGTATTTT. Translation: CASGWREDGERYF.

This clone was observed a single time. The V gene is TRBV5-8, the J gene TRBJ2-7; D is unresolved. V was shortened by 2 bases and J by 1 base, with 13 bases between the two germline ends. Looked up from germline, CDR1 is SGHTS and CDR2 is YDEGEE. This CDR3 has 15 amino acids. CDR3 in amino acids: CASSFLGPRSYEQYF. CDR3 DNA sequence: TGTGCCAGCAGCTTCCTTGGACCCAGGTCCTACGAGCAGTACTTC.